This paragraph reports one T cell receptor beta chain. This sample stems from a study of PD-1 blockade in classical Hodgkin lymphoma. Sequenced by immunoSEQ multiplex PCR; TCRdb stores in-frame clones only, minus some. The data contain approximately 150,000 clones, approximately 80% of them singletons. Each and every patient relapsed after autologous stem cell transplantation, and patients got differing brentuximab vedotin exposure. Under best response, outcomes were complete response, partial response or progressive disease. Sequences were derived from peripheral blood mononuclear cells (PBMCs), sampled before the second cycle of nivolumab. The TCR sequence derives from a human donor with classical Hodgkin lymphoma.

The CDR3 is CASSSSGGITDTQYF. CDR3 coding DNA: TGTGCCAGCAGCTCCTCCGGTGGCATCACAGATACGCAGTATTTT. The chain is built from TRBV7-2 and TRBJ2-3, with unresolved D. Germline V gene data show CDR1 as SGHTA and CDR2 as FQGNSA. This CDR3 has 15 amino acids. V was clipped by 4 bases and J by 2 bases, with 13 bases between them.